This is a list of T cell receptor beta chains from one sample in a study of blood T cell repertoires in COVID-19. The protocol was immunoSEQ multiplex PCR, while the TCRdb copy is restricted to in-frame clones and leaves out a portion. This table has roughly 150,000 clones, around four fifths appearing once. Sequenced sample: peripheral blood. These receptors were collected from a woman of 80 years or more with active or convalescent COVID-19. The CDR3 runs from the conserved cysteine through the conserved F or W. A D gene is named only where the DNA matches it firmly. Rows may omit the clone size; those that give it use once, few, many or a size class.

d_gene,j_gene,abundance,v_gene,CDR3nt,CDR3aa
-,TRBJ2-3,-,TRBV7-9,TGTGCCAACAGGGGGGGGAGCACAGATACGCAGTATTTT,CANRGGSTDTQYF
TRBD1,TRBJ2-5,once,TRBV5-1,TGCGCCAGCAGCTTGGGCAGGGGGCAGTTTCAAGAGACCCAGTACTTC,CASSLGRGQFQETQYF
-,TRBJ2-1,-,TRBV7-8,TGTGCCAGCAGCTCCATGGCAACGATCTACAATGAGCAGTTCTTC,CASSSMATIYNEQFF
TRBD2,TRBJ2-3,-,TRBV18,TGTGCCAGCTCACCACGGGGAGGGGACTCCACAGATACGCAGTATTTT,CASSPRGGDSTDTQYF
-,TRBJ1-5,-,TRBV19,TGTGCCAGTACCGACAGGTTAGAGCAGCCCCAGCATTTT,CASTDRLEQPQHF
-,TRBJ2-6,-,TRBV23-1,TGCGCCAGCACCGGGAGGAGGGGGGCCTCCTTCTCTGGGGCCAACGTCCTGACTTTC,CASTGRRGASFSGANVLTF
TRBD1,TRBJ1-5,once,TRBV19,TGTGCCAGTAGTAGGGGTATGGGGACAGGGAGTCGACAGCCCCAGCATTTT,CASSRGMGTGSRQPQHF
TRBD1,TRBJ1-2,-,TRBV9,TGTGCCAGCAGTGAGGACGTCGGGACAGGCTATGGCTACACCTTC,CASSEDVGTGYGYTF
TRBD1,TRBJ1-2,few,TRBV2,TGTGCCAGCATGGGGACAGCGACCAACTATGGCTACACCTTC,CASMGTATNYGYTF
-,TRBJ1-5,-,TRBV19,TGTGCCAGTAGTGGTCAGTACAATCAGCCCCAGCATTTT,CASSGQYNQPQHF
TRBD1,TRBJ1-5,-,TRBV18,TGTGCCAGCTCACCAGGGACAGGGAAGACGCAGCCCCAGCATTTT,CASSPGTGKTQPQHF
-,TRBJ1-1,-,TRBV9,TGTGCCAGCAGCGTAGCGAGTCAGAACACTGAAGCTTTCTTT,CASSVASQNTEAFF
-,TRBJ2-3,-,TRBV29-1,TGCAGCGTGGTCGGAGGGGACTCTAGCACAGATACGCAGTATTTT,CSVVGGDSSTDTQYF
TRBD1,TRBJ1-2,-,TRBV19,TGTGCCAGTACCTATGGGGGACAGGGGATGGTGGACTATGGCTACACCTTC,CASTYGGQGMVDYGYTF
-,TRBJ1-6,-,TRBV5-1,TGCGCCAGCAGCGTAGAGGGGGGGACGCCTCAGCCCCTCCACTTT,CASSVEGGTPQPLHF
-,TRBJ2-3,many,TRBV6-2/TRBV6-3,TGTGCCAGCAGTTACTCAGCGGCAGATACGCAGTATTTT,CASSYSAADTQYF
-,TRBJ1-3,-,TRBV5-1,TGCGCCAGCAGCTTACCTCAAGACATCTCTGGAAACACCATATATTTT,CASSLPQDISGNTIYF
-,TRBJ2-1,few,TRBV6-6,TGTGCCAGCAGTTATACAGGGAGCTCCTACAATGAGCAGTTCTTC,CASSYTGSSYNEQFF
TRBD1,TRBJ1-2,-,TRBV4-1,TGCGCCAGCAGCCAACCGACAGGGTCCGCCGGCTACACCTTC,CASSQPTGSAGYTF
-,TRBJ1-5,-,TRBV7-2,TGTGCCAGCAGCTCCCACCAGGGAAAGCCCCAGCATTTT,CASSSHQGKPQHF
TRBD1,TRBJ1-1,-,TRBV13,TGTGCCAGCAGCTTAAGGGGACAGGGGGCGACTGAAGCTTTCTTT,CASSLRGQGATEAFF
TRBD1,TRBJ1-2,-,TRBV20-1,TGCAGTGCTAGTCCGACAGGGGATCACTATGGCTACACCTTC,CSASPTGDHYGYTF
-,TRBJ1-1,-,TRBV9,TGTGCCAGCAGCGTAGATGGGGGCTATAATTCCTTAAAGGATGAGAACACTGAAGCTTTCTTT,CASSVDGGYNSLKDENTEAFF
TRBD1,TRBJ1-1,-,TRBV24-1,TGTGCCACCAGTGATCTGGACAGGGTGTACACTGAAGCTTTCTTT,CATSDLDRVYTEAFF
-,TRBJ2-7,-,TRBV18,TGTGCCAGCTCTCAGATGGGGGGCTACGAGCAGTACTTC,CASSQMGGYEQYF
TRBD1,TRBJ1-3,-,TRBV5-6,TGTGCCAGCAGCTTCGGACAGGGACCTGGAAACACCATATATTTT,CASSFGQGPGNTIYF
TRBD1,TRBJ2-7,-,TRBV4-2,TGTGCCAGCAGCCAAGGACAGGGGGCCGCCTACGAGCAGTACTTC,CASSQGQGAAYEQYF
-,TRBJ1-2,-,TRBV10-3,TGTGCCATCAGTGAGGTACAGCAGTATGGCTACACCTTC,CAISEVQQYGYTF
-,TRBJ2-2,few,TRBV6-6,TGTGCCAGCAGTTATAGCGACAGGCAAGGCACCGGGGAGCTGTTTTTT,CASSYSDRQGTGELFF
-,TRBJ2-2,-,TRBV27,TGTGCCAGCAGTTTGGGGCCCCCCGGGGAGCTGTTTTTT,CASSLGPPGELFF
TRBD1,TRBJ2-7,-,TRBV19,TGTGCCAGTAGTATTCTCGCAGGGGGTGGAACCTACGAGCAGTACTTC,CASSILAGGGTYEQYF
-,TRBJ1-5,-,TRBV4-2,TGTGCCAGCAGTCCCGAATCCTATAGCAATCAGCCCCAGCATTTT,CASSPESYSNQPQHF
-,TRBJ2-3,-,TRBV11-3,TGTGCCAGCAGCATAGACAGGTCTGATACGCAGTATTTT,CASSIDRSDTQYF
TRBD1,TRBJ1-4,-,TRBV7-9,TGTGCCAGCAGCTTCGGGACAGGGGTAGAAAAACTGTTTTTT,CASSFGTGVEKLFF
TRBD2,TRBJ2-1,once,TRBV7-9,TGTGCCAGCAGCCTCGAATCCCGGGGGGGCAACGAGCAGTTCTTC,CASSLESRGGNEQFF
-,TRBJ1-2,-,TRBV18,TGTGCCAGCTCACCAATTAACGGGGGCTATGGCTACACCTTC,CASSPINGGYGYTF
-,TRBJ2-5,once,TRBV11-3,TGTGCCAGCAGCCTCGGACAGTTTGAGACCCAGTACTTC,CASSLGQFETQYF
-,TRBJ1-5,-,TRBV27,TGTGCCAGCAGTCCCCTAAGCGGACTATATAGCAATCAGCCCCAGCATTTT,CASSPLSGLYSNQPQHF
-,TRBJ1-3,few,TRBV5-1,TGCGCCAGCAGCTTGTTAGGACAGGGAAACACCATATATTTT,CASSLLGQGNTIYF
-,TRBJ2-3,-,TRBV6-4,TGTGCCAGCAGCCCCGGAGGTTCCCGGGCGGATACGCAGTATTTT,CASSPGGSRADTQYF
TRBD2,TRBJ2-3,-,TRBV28,TGTGCCAGCAGTGGGCCGGGACTAGCGGGGGGGCCATCATATACGCAGTATTTT,CASSGPGLAGGPSYTQYF
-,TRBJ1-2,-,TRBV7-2,TGTGCCAGCAGCTTAGGTCAGGACTATGGCTACACCTTC,CASSLGQDYGYTF
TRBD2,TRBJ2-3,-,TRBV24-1,TGTGCCACCAGTGAAGATAGCGGGGGGGCCTCAGATACGCAGTATTTT,CATSEDSGGASDTQYF
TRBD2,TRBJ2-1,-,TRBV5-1,TGCGCCAGCAGCGGGGCGGGGGGCCGCTACAATGAGCAGTTCTTC,CASSGAGGRYNEQFF
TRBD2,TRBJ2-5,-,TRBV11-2,TGTGCCAGCAGCTTCGGGGGGAGGGGTCGAGAGACCCAGTACTTC,CASSFGGRGRETQYF
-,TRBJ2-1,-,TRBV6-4,TGTGCCAGCAGTGGGCAGCGGAGCTCCTACAATGAGCAGTTCTTC,CASSGQRSSYNEQFF
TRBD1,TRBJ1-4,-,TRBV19,TGTGCCAGTAGTACCGACAGGGTAGGTAACGAAAAACTGTTTTTT,CASSTDRVGNEKLFF
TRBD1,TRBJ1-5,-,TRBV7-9,TGTGCCAGCAGCCCAGGTGACAGGGAGCCTCAGCCCCAGCATTTT,CASSPGDREPQPQHF